Listed below are T cell receptor beta chains from one sample, sequenced in a study of OX40 agonist ivuxolimab in advanced cancers. Method: immunoSEQ multiplex PCR; TCRdb's copy keeps in-frame clones and lacks some. Of 30,000 or so clones in the sample, over 60% were seen once. The specimen was CD4+ or CD8+ T cells sorted from blood, collected in a trial of the OX40 agonist ivuxolimab. These TCRs come from an adult with an advanced solid tumor such as melanoma, head and neck, liver or kidney cancer. CDR3s include the opening cysteine and the closing phenylalanine or tryptophan. A D gene is named only where the DNA matches it firmly. Size values are once, few and many counts, or a class for expanded clones, and some rows have none.

cdr3_nt: TGTGCCATCAGCGACCTAACAGGTTCTCTAACAAGTTCCACTGAAGCTTTCTTT
cdr3_aa: CAISDLTGSLTSSTEAFF
v_call: TRBV10-3
d_call: -
clone_size: -
j_call: TRBJ1-1

cdr3_nt: TGTGCCACCAGCAGAGCTACAGGGGATCGTTACGAGCAGTACTTC
cdr3_aa: CATSRATGDRYEQYF
v_call: TRBV15
d_call: TRBD1
clone_size: -
j_call: TRBJ2-7

cdr3_nt: TGTGCCAGCTCACCACCCCAGATAGCCAAAAACATTCAGTACTTC
cdr3_aa: CASSPPQIAKNIQYF
v_call: TRBV18
d_call: -
clone_size: -
j_call: TRBJ2-4

cdr3_nt: TGTGCCAGCAGTGAATGGAGGGGTTCCTACGAGCAGTACTTC
cdr3_aa: CASSEWRGSYEQYF
v_call: TRBV7-9
d_call: -
clone_size: few
j_call: TRBJ2-7

cdr3_nt: TGTGCCAGCAGCCGCCAGGGGGTCGGCACCGGGGAGCTGTTTTTT
cdr3_aa: CASSRQGVGTGELFF
v_call: TRBV6-6
d_call: TRBD1
clone_size: -
j_call: TRBJ2-2

cdr3_nt: TGCAGCGCCGGAGGGGACGGAGACGAATATGGCTACACCTTC
cdr3_aa: CSAGGDGDEYGYTF
v_call: TRBV29-1
d_call: -
clone_size: medium-sized
j_call: TRBJ1-2

cdr3_nt: TGTGCCAGCAGTAGGACAGGCACTAATGAAAAACTGTTTTTT
cdr3_aa: CASSRTGTNEKLFF
v_call: TRBV5-6
d_call: TRBD1
clone_size: -
j_call: TRBJ1-4

cdr3_nt: TGTGCCTGGACCTTACTGGCGAGGCGGGGCACTGAAGCTTTCTTT
cdr3_aa: CAWTLLARRGTEAFF
v_call: TRBV30
d_call: -
clone_size: -
j_call: TRBJ1-1

cdr3_nt: TGTGCCAGCAACCGGGTGGCGGAACAAGAGACCCAGTACTTC
cdr3_aa: CASNRVAEQETQYF
v_call: TRBV13
d_call: -
clone_size: -
j_call: TRBJ2-5

cdr3_nt: TGTGCCAGCAGCTTAGCGTTTAGTGAGCAGTTCTTC
cdr3_aa: CASSLAFSEQFF
v_call: TRBV7-9
d_call: -
clone_size: once
j_call: TRBJ2-1

cdr3_nt: TGCAGCGTTGACTCGGGCTACACTGAAGCTTTCTTT
cdr3_aa: CSVDSGYTEAFF
v_call: TRBV29-1
d_call: -
clone_size: once
j_call: TRBJ1-1

cdr3_nt: TGTGCCAGCAGCCAAGAGGGCGGGGGGGCGTGGAATGAGCAGTTCTTC
cdr3_aa: CASSQEGGGAWNEQFF
v_call: TRBV4-2
d_call: TRBD2
clone_size: medium-sized
j_call: TRBJ2-1

cdr3_nt: TGTGCCAGCAGAGGCCAGGTCCTTAATGGCTACACCTTC
cdr3_aa: CASRGQVLNGYTF
v_call: TRBV6-6
d_call: -
clone_size: -
j_call: TRBJ1-2

cdr3_nt: TGTGCCAGCAGTCGGCCAGGGGGCGCGTACACCGGGGAGCTGTTTTTT
cdr3_aa: CASSRPGGAYTGELFF
v_call: TRBV7-9
d_call: TRBD1
clone_size: -
j_call: TRBJ2-2

cdr3_nt: TGCGCCAGCAGCCAAGACAACTCCTACGAGCAGTACTTC
cdr3_aa: CASSQDNSYEQYF
v_call: TRBV5-1
d_call: -
clone_size: -
j_call: TRBJ2-7

cdr3_nt: TGTGCCAGCACCGAGGGGACAGCAGGGAACTATGGCTACACCTTC
cdr3_aa: CASTEGTAGNYGYTF
v_call: TRBV6-1
d_call: TRBD1
clone_size: -
j_call: TRBJ1-2

cdr3_nt: TGTGCCAGTAGCGAAACCGATGGGGGAACGCCCCAGCATTTT
cdr3_aa: CASSETDGGTPQHF
v_call: TRBV19
d_call: -
clone_size: -
j_call: TRBJ1-5

cdr3_nt: TGTGCCAGCAAAACCCCGGGACAGGGTTACGAGCAGTACTTC
cdr3_aa: CASKTPGQGYEQYF
v_call: TRBV6-5
d_call: TRBD1
clone_size: -
j_call: TRBJ2-7

cdr3_nt: TGTGCCAGCGGGGACAGGTACGAGCAGTACTTC
cdr3_aa: CASGDRYEQYF
v_call: TRBV2
d_call: TRBD1
clone_size: -
j_call: TRBJ2-7

cdr3_nt: TGTGCCAGCTCACCCGGGACAGGGGGATACGAGCAGTACTTC
cdr3_aa: CASSPGTGGYEQYF
v_call: TRBV18
d_call: TRBD1
clone_size: -
j_call: TRBJ2-7

cdr3_nt: TGTGCCTGGGGAGTCCCTCAGGGGAGGGCTTTCTTT
cdr3_aa: CAWGVPQGRAFF
v_call: TRBV30
d_call: -
clone_size: once
j_call: TRBJ1-1

cdr3_nt: TGTGCCACCAGCAGAATTAGCGGGGTTACGAAGACCCAGTACTTC
cdr3_aa: CATSRISGVTKTQYF
v_call: TRBV15
d_call: TRBD2
clone_size: -
j_call: TRBJ2-5

cdr3_nt: TGTGCCTGGGCAGGGGGGGTGGGGGGCCCTGAAAAACTGTTTTTT
cdr3_aa: CAWAGGVGGPEKLFF
v_call: TRBV30
d_call: TRBD1
clone_size: -
j_call: TRBJ1-4

cdr3_nt: TGTGCCAGCAACGCTTTCAGGGACACTGAAGCTTTCTTT
cdr3_aa: CASNAFRDTEAFF
v_call: TRBV2
d_call: -
clone_size: -
j_call: TRBJ1-1

cdr3_nt: TGTGCCAGTAGTATAGGGGGATCCACAGATACGCAGTATTTT
cdr3_aa: CASSIGGSTDTQYF
v_call: TRBV19
d_call: -
clone_size: -
j_call: TRBJ2-3

cdr3_nt: TGCGCCAGCAGCACCCGGCTAGCGGGGGGGAGCACAGATACGCAGTATTTT
cdr3_aa: CASSTRLAGGSTDTQYF
v_call: TRBV5-1
d_call: TRBD2
clone_size: -
j_call: TRBJ2-3

cdr3_nt: TGTGCCAGTAGCCGGACAGGAACCTACGAGCAGTACTTC
cdr3_aa: CASSRTGTYEQYF
v_call: TRBV19
d_call: TRBD1
clone_size: -
j_call: TRBJ2-7

cdr3_nt: TGTGCCAGCAGCCAAGGTGAGGGGCCAACAGATACGCAGTATTTT
cdr3_aa: CASSQGEGPTDTQYF
v_call: TRBV14
d_call: -
clone_size: -
j_call: TRBJ2-3

cdr3_nt: TGTGCCAGCAGCCGAGAGGACAGTAGCTACAATGAGCAGTTCTTC
cdr3_aa: CASSREDSSYNEQFF
v_call: TRBV4-2
d_call: -
clone_size: few
j_call: TRBJ2-1

cdr3_nt: TGTGCCAGTAGTAACCGGGACAGTCTGGGGGTTACATACGAGCAGTACTTC
cdr3_aa: CASSNRDSLGVTYEQYF
v_call: TRBV19
d_call: TRBD1
clone_size: -
j_call: TRBJ2-7

cdr3_nt: TGTGCCAGCAGCTTAACGCAGGGTGGCGAGCAGTACTTC
cdr3_aa: CASSLTQGGEQYF
v_call: TRBV11-2
d_call: -
clone_size: -
j_call: TRBJ2-7

cdr3_nt: TGTGCCAGCAGCTTAAAGTACAGAACTGAAGCTTTCTTT
cdr3_aa: CASSLKYRTEAFF
v_call: TRBV11-2
d_call: -
clone_size: -
j_call: TRBJ1-1

cdr3_nt: TGTGCCAGCAGACCGACTAGGCTCAGCACAGATACGCAGTATTTT
cdr3_aa: CASRPTRLSTDTQYF
v_call: TRBV6-1
d_call: -
clone_size: -
j_call: TRBJ2-3

cdr3_nt: TGTGCCAGCAACCTCTTCAGCGGCGTCACTGAAGCTTTCTTT
cdr3_aa: CASNLFSGVTEAFF
v_call: TRBV5-4
d_call: -
clone_size: once
j_call: TRBJ1-1

cdr3_nt: TGTGCCACCACGAGCGGGACATTCTACAATGAGCAGTTCTTC
cdr3_aa: CATTSGTFYNEQFF
v_call: TRBV15
d_call: -
clone_size: -
j_call: TRBJ2-1

cdr3_nt: TGTGCTAGTGTTGTGGGAGGGGTCTATGGCTACACCTTC
cdr3_aa: CASVVGGVYGYTF
v_call: TRBV12-5
d_call: -
clone_size: -
j_call: TRBJ1-2

cdr3_nt: TGTGCCAGCAGTGAAGGGCTTAGCAATCAGCCCCAGCATTTT
cdr3_aa: CASSEGLSNQPQHF
v_call: TRBV25-1
d_call: -
clone_size: few
j_call: TRBJ1-5

cdr3_nt: TGCAGCGTTGGAGTTGCGGGAAACACAGATACGCAGTATTTT
cdr3_aa: CSVGVAGNTDTQYF
v_call: TRBV29-1
d_call: -
clone_size: -
j_call: TRBJ2-3

cdr3_nt: TGTGCCAGCAGAAAAAACAATGAGCAGTTCTTC
cdr3_aa: CASRKNNEQFF
v_call: TRBV6-5
d_call: -
clone_size: -
j_call: TRBJ2-1

cdr3_nt: TGTGCCAGCAGCCCCCGGGGGGGAACCACAGATACGCAGTATTTT
cdr3_aa: CASSPRGGTTDTQYF
v_call: TRBV11-2
d_call: TRBD2
clone_size: -
j_call: TRBJ2-3

cdr3_nt: TGTGCCAGCACCCCGGGAGGGGCATATAGCAATCAGCCCCAGCATTTT
cdr3_aa: CASTPGGAYSNQPQHF
v_call: TRBV6-6
d_call: -
clone_size: -
j_call: TRBJ1-5

cdr3_nt: TGTGCCAGCAGCCAGGGCCTAGCGGGGAGTGATACGCAGTATTTT
cdr3_aa: CASSQGLAGSDTQYF
v_call: TRBV11-3
d_call: TRBD2
clone_size: -
j_call: TRBJ2-3